This TCR beta chain was recovered during a study of molecular identifiers for immune sequencing clone quantification. Study details: Split five ways in replicates, RNA from around 20,000 or 99,000 naive CD8 cells had four portions sequenced. Study findings and constraints: Clones with over 20 RNA copies captured over 97% of effector molecules but under 1% of naive ones.

With listed TCR primers and previously described methods, bulk TCR libraries were prepared. TCRdb reprocessed the PCR reads with MiXCR, giving one entry per CDR3 protein. Found here are about 320,000 distinct CDR3 sequences, 20% to 25% of them singletons; the top ten hold over 0.7%. Details on this clonotype: Its cognate antigen is unknown.

The CDR3 is 13 amino acids. V lost 4 bases, J lost 2 bases, and 6 bases lay in between. From germline, CDR1 is SQVTM and CDR2 ANQGSEA. Sorting isolated naive CD8 T cells as CD8+CD4-CCR7+CD45RA+ events. Material for sequencing was naive CD8+ T cells from blood, with Jurkat cell RNA spiked in. Documented subset: FACS-sorted CD8+CD4-CCR7+CD45RA+ naive T cells. This receptor was obtained from a human donor in good health. Some libraries in this study had Jurkat cell RNA spiked in. The chain uses TRBV29-1 and TRBJ2-6, with D hard to call. The CDR3 nucleotides read TGCAGCGTTGTAGCCCCTGGGGCCAACGTCCTGACTTTC. It codes for CSVVAPGANVLTF.